The clone carrying this TCR beta chain was seen just once. What it binds is not known. Sample time point: week 23, last vaccination. The content of each vaccine dose was 300 ug of mutant IDH1 20-mer peptide, and topical imiquimod accompanied it. This entry comes from a study of a mutant IDH1 vaccine in newly diagnosed glioma. Study results and limitations: Top-clonotype changes in peripheral T cells seemed unrelated to pseudoprogression.

Generated by immunoSEQ multiplex PCR, the TCRdb table keeps only in-frame clones and is missing some. The top ten hold roughly 4% of the sample, which has roughly 60,000 clones, about 88% seen once. The input for sequencing was PBMCs, taken from a glioma patient whose treatment included an IDH1 peptide vaccine. The receptor's source is a man aged 25 to 40 with glioma.

The CDR3 sequence is CASSKGAEAFF. For the CDR3, the DNA is TGTGCCAGTAGTAAAGGGGCTGAAGCTTTCTTT. The chain joins TRBV19 to TRBJ1-1; D perhaps matches TRBD1 (5 bases). Germline assignment: CDR1 LNHDA and CDR2 SQIVND (reference sequence). The CDR3 spans 11 residues. Trimming pared 4 bases from V and 6 bases from J, leaving 6 bases between.